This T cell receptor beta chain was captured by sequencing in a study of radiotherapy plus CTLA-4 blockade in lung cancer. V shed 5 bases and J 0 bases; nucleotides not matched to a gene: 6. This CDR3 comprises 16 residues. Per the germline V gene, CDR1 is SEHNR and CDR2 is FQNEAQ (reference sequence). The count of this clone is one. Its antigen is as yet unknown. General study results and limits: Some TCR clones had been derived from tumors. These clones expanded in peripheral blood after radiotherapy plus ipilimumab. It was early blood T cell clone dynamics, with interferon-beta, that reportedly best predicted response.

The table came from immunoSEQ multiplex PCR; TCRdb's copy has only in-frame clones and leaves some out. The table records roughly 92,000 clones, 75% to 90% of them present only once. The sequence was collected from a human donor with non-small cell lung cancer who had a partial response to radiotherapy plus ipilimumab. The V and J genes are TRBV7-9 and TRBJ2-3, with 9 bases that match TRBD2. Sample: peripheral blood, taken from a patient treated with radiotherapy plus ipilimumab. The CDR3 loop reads CASSPGSGRSTDTQYF. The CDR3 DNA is TGTGCCAGCAGCCCGGGGAGCGGGAGGAGCACAGATACGCAGTATTTT.